A single sample is the source of the 16 T cell receptor beta chains below, sequenced in a study of T cells after yellow fever vaccination. Each CDR3 protein gets one entry after TCRdb re-called the 5' RACE reads with MiXCR. Of approximately 610,000 distinct CDR3 sequences in the sample, about 17% were seen once. Sequencing was performed on PBMCs, taken 4 to 5 days after the first yellow fever vaccination. These receptor sequences come from a man between 18 and 35 years old who received the YFV17D yellow fever vaccine.

This chain links TRBV20-1 with TRBJ1-5; D remains unclear. The CDR3 runs 12 residues. CDR1 and CDR2 from the germline V gene are DFQATT and SNEGSKA (reference sequence). V lost 1 base and J lost 9, with 10 bases in between. CDR3 in DNA: TGCAGTGCTAGAGTGTTGTCCGGGCCCCAGCATTTT. Translation: CSARVLSGPQHF.

This clonotype was found many times. This chain connects TRBV5-6 to TRBJ2-3; tentatively, D is TRBD2 (5 bases). The germline CDR1 and CDR2 sequences are SGHDT and YYEEEE. The CDR3 loop spans 15 amino acids. V was pared by 0 bases and J by 0 bases, with 8 bases between. CDR3 bases: TGTGCCAGCAGCTTGGCCTCGGGGAGCACAGATACGCAGTATTTT. It codes for CASSLASGSTDTQYF. The full variable domain, with the rest looked up from reference TRBV5-6 and TRBJ2-3, is DAGVTQSPTHLIKTRGQQVTLRCSPKSGHDTVSWYQQALGQGPQFIFQYYEEEERQRGNFPDRFSGHQFPNYSSELNVNALLLGDSALYLCASSLASGSTDTQYFGPGTRLTVL.

In this sample, this clonotype turned up a few times. This chain links TRBV6-1 with TRBJ2-3; perhaps TRBD1 as D (5 bases). This CDR3 is 14 amino acids long. Trimming stripped 6 bases from V and 2 bases from J, with 12 bases between. The germline V gene has CDR1 MNHNS and CDR2 SASEGT. The chain's CDR3 is CASSPWGYTDTQYF. The CDR3 DNA sequence: TGTGCCAGCAGCCCTTGGGGCTACACAGATACGCAGTATTTT.

The chain recombines TRBV6-5 with TRBJ1-5; D is unclear. Germline CDR1 is MNHEY and CDR2 is SVGAGI. Trimming left V 4 bases short and J 0 bases short, with 7 bases between. The CDR3 loop spans 14 amino acids. CDR3 bases: TGTGCCAGCAGTTCTAGGATTAGCAATCAGCCCCAGCATTTT. Its protein is CASSSRISNQPQHF.

CDR3 sequence (DNA): TGTGCTAGTGGTTTGTTAGGGAGGGCGGGGTCGTCCTATGGCTACACCTTC. The encoded protein is CASGLLGRAGSSYGYTF. The chain is built from TRBV12-5 and TRBJ1-2; no clear D gene. This CDR3 region has 17 residues. Looked up from germline, CDR1 is LGHNT and CDR2 is FRNRAP. The germline V and J ends were trimmed by 2 bases and 4 bases, with 20 bases remaining between them.

The chain is built from TRBV7-9 and TRBJ1-2; a possible D gene is TRBD1 (5 bases). Germline CDR1 is SEHNR and CDR2 is FQNEAQ (reference sequence). With 3 bases removed from V and 5 bases from J, the gap between germline ends came to 13 bases. The CDR3 has 14 amino acids. DNA for the CDR3: TGTGCCAGCAGCTTTGAGTCCGGGGGTTATGGCTACACCTTC. Protein sequence: CASSFESGGYGYTF.

This clonotype was seen only a few times. This sequence joins TRBV12-3 or TRBV12-4 and TRBJ1-2; no reliable D call. With 7 bases removed from V and 4 bases from J, the gap between germline ends came to 19 bases. CDR3 length equals 15 residues. The chain's CDR3 is CASKINMDGPYGYTF. The CDR3 bases are TGTGCCAGCAAAATCAATATGGACGGCCCCTATGGCTACACCTTC.

This chain links TRBV21-1 with TRBJ2-7; TRBD1 was called by the table and not checked on the DNA. TRBV21-1 is a recognized pseudogene. This CDR3 has 16 amino acids. The chain's CDR3 is CASSIHRDYPTYEQYV. In DNA, the CDR3 is TGTGCCAGCAGCATTCACAGGGATTATCCTACCTACGAGCAGTACGTC.

A few counts support this clonotype. The chain is built from TRBV27 and TRBJ2-7, with 8 bases identical to TRBD1. The CDR3 is 15 amino acids. The J segment lost 0 bases and the V segment lost 3 bases, leaving 4 bases of the junction unmatched. Germline lookup yields CDR1 MNHEY and CDR2 SMNVEV (reference sequence). Here the CDR3 DNA reads TGTGCCAGCAGTTTGAGCGGACAGGGCTCCTACGAGCAGTACTTC. Its protein product is CASSLSGQGSYEQYF.

This clonotype has at least ten counts. This sequence joins TRBV5-1 and TRBJ1-1; unclear D gene. This CDR3 has 13 residues. Germline CDR1 and CDR2: SGHRS and YFSETQ. Deletions cut 3 bases from V and 0 bases from J, with 6 bases between. The CDR3 spells CASSYLMNTEAFF. CDR3 nucleotide sequence: TGCGCCAGCAGCTACCTCATGAACACTGAAGCTTTCTTT. Variable domain in full (rest from reference TRBV5-1 and TRBJ1-1): KAGVTQTPRYLIKTRGQQVTLSCSPISGHRSVSWYQQTPGQGLQFLFEYFSETQRNKGNFPGRFSGRQFSNSRSEMNVSTLELGDSALYLCASSYLMNTEAFFGQGTRLTVV.

In its sample, this clonotype was seen a few times. The CDR3 protein is CASSYAGSLNSPLHF. The DNA for the CDR3 is TGTGCCAGCAGTTATGCCGGGTCCCTTAATTCACCCCTCCACTTT. This rearrangement joins TRBV6-5 to TRBJ1-6; D is unresolved. Per the germline V gene, CDR1 is MNHEY and CDR2 is SVGAGI. The CDR3 covers 15 residues. Trimming left V 3 bases short and J 6 bases short, with 12 bases between.

The V gene is TRBV7-9, the J gene TRBJ1-2; a possible D gene is TRBD1 (5 bases). V dropped 2 bases and J dropped 8 bases, with 15 bases sitting between them. The V gene's germline CDR1 is SEHNR and CDR2 FQNEAQ (reference sequence). The CDR3 has 14 amino acids. CDR3 amino acids: CASSLPGEGLGYTF. For the CDR3, the DNA is TGTGCCAGCAGCTTACCCGGCGAGGGGCTCGGCTACACCTTC. The full variable domain, rest sourced from reference TRBV7-9 and TRBJ1-2, is DTGVSQNPRHKITKRGQNVTFRCDPISEHNRLYWYRQTLGQGPEFLTYFQNEAQLEKSRLLSDRFSAERPKGSFSTLEIQRTEQGDSAMYLCASSLPGEGLGYTFGSGTRLTVV.

This clonotype was seen many times. V is TRBV7-9 and J is TRBJ1-2; D unresolved. The germline V and J ends were trimmed by 3 bases and 4 bases, with 9 bases remaining between them. The CDR3 spans 13 residues. Germline lookup yields CDR1 SEHNR and CDR2 FQNEAQ (reference sequence). CDR3 in DNA: TGTGCCAGCAGCTTCGGCCGATTCTATGGCTACACCTTC. It is translated as CASSFGRFYGYTF. Full variable domain (rest looked up from reference TRBV7-9 and TRBJ1-2): DTGVSQNPRHKITKRGQNVTFRCDPISEHNRLYWYRQTLGQGPEFLTYFQNEAQLEKSRLLSDRFSAERPKGSFSTLEIQRTEQGDSAMYLCASSFGRFYGYTFGSGTRLTVV.

This clonotype has a handful of counts. This chain links TRBV7-8 with TRBJ1-1, with D possibly TRBD1 on 5 matching bases. Looked up from germline, CDR1 is SGHVS and CDR2 is FQNEAQ. Trimming stripped 4 bases from V and 1 base from J, with 13 bases between. The CDR3 extends over 15 amino acids. The CDR3: CASSYAQGPNTEAFF. CDR3 DNA: TGTGCCAGCAGCTACGCCCAGGGACCGAACACTGAAGCTTTCTTT.

The chain joins TRBV5-8 to TRBJ1-2; TRBD1 matches at 9 bases. Trimming removed 3 bases from V and 4 bases from J; junction bases left unmatched: 7. The germline gives CDR1 SGHTS, CDR2 YDEGEE. This CDR3 has 15 residues. This CDR3 reads CASSSRDRVSYGYTF. The DNA of the CDR3 is TGTGCCAGCAGCTCCCGGGACAGGGTATCCTATGGCTACACCTTC.

In its sample, this clonotype was seen a few times. This rearrangement joins TRBV29-1 to TRBJ1-1, with TRBD1 as a possible D gene (5 bases). Germline CDR1 reads SQVTM; CDR2 reads ANQGSEA. The CDR3 totals 13 residues. Between the trimmed V and J ends, which lost 2 bases and 0 bases, there was a span of 7 bases. This chain's CDR3 is CSVERGLNTEAFF. The CDR3 nucleotides are TGCAGCGTTGAAAGGGGCCTGAACACTGAAGCTTTCTTT. Full variable domain (rest looked up from reference TRBV29-1 and TRBJ1-1): SAVISQKPSRDICQRGTSLTIQCQVDSQVTMMFWYRQQPGQSLTLIATANQGSEATYESGFVIDKFPISRPNLTFSTLTVSNMSPEDSSIYLCSVERGLNTEAFFGQGTRLTVV.